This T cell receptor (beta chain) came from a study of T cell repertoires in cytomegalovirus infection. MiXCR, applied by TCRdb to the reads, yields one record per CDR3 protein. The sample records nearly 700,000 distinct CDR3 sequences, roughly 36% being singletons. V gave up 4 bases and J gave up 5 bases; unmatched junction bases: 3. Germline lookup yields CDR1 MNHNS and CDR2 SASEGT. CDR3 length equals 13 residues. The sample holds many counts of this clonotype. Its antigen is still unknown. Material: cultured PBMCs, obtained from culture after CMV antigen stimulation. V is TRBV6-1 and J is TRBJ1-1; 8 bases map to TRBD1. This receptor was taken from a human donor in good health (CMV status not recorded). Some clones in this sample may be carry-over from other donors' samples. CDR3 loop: CASSATGVTEAFF. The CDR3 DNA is TGTGCCAGCAGTGCGACAGGGGTGACTGAAGCTTTCTTT.